Listed below are T cell receptor beta chains from one sample, sequenced in a study of cytomegalovirus exposure and HLA in healthy donors. Profiled with immunoSEQ multiplex PCR; TCRdb holds only in-frame clones, not every one. The table includes approximately 130,000 clones, around 73% detected once. The sample comprised PBMCs. These receptors came from a man aged 45-60 years in good health and CMV-seronegative. CDR3s include the opening cysteine and the closing phenylalanine or tryptophan. The D gene is left open where the match is weak. Expanded clones are given a class, and other clones once, few, many or no size at all.

TRBJ2-5 | . | TRBV4-1 | . | CASSQSQSAGETQYF | TGCGCCAGCAGCCAATCCCAGTCGGCGGGAGAGACCCAGTACTTC
TRBJ2-5 | . | TRBV13 | . | CASSLGLGTERETQYF | TGTGCCAGCAGCTTAGGCCTAGGTACCGAGAGAGAGACCCAGTACTTC
TRBJ1-1 | . | TRBV6-1 | . | CASTFLEVGTEAFF | TGTGCCAGCACTTTTCTCGAGGTGGGCACTGAAGCTTTCTTT
TRBJ2-7 | TRBD2 | TRBV30 | . | CAWSVLMGLVHEQYF | TGTGCCTGGAGTGTCCTTATGGGACTAGTCCACGAGCAGTACTTC
TRBJ2-3 | . | TRBV7-8 | few | CASSRTGSLTDTQYF | TGTGCCAGCAGCCGAACAGGGAGTCTCACAGATACGCAGTATTTT
TRBJ2-7 | . | TRBV7-6 | few | CASSQETYEQYF | TGTGCCAGCAGCCAGGAAACCTACGAGCAGTACTTC
TRBJ2-7 | TRBD1 | TRBV19 | . | CASSLRDREVVEQYF | TGTGCCAGTAGTCTCCGGGACAGGGAGGTGGTGGAGCAGTACTTC
TRBJ1-2 | . | TRBV10-3 | . | CAISESRDTYGYTF | TGTGCCATCAGTGAGTCGAGGGATACCTATGGCTACACCTTC
TRBJ2-3 | . | TRBV30 | . | CAWSNPGADTQYF | TGTGCCTGGAGTAACCCAGGGGCAGATACGCAGTATTTT
TRBJ1-4 | TRBD1 | TRBV30 | . | CAWSAGGTGFF | TGTGCCTGGAGCGCAGGGGGGACGGGGTTTTTT
TRBJ2-2 | . | TRBV10-3 | . | CAISADTGELFF | TGTGCCATCAGTGCGGACACCGGGGAGCTGTTTTTT
TRBJ2-7 | TRBD1 | TRBV4-1 | . | CARSRDRAAYEQYF | TGCGCCAGGAGTCGGGACAGGGCAGCATACGAGCAGTACTTC
TRBJ1-2 | . | TRBV20-1 | . | CSARDGHGYTF | TGCAGTGCTAGAGACGGTCATGGCTACACCTTC
TRBJ1-6 | . | TRBV6-5 | . | CASSYSWSGDRVLHF | TGTGCCAGCAGTTACTCTTGGTCCGGGGATAGAGTCCTCCACTTT
TRBJ2-3 | . | TRBV2 | . | CASTEGPEDTQYF | TGTGCCAGCACCGAGGGTCCGGAGGATACGCAGTATTTT
TRBJ2-3 | . | TRBV28 | . | CASRRTDTQYF | TGTGCCAGCAGGAGGACAGATACGCAGTATTTT
TRBJ2-7 | TRBD1 | TRBV7-3 | medium-sized | CASSGTGISEQYF | TGTGCCAGCAGCGGGACAGGGATATCCGAGCAGTACTTC
TRBJ1-2 | . | TRBV9 | once | CASSPSRVSYGYTF | TGTGCCAGCAGCCCAAGCAGGGTCAGCTATGGCTACACCTTC
TRBJ2-1 | TRBD2 | TRBV7-8 | . | CASSLARAGTTIGDEQFF | TGTGCCAGCAGCTTAGCCAGAGCGGGGACGACCATCGGGGATGAGCAGTTCTTC
TRBJ2-3 | TRBD1 | TRBV5-4 | . | CASSPPTGVADTQYF | TGTGCCAGCAGCCCGCCGACAGGGGTGGCAGATACGCAGTATTTT
TRBJ2-1 | TRBD2 | TRBV2 | . | CASTLLAGVRNEQFF | TGTGCCAGCACGTTGCTAGCGGGAGTAAGGAATGAGCAGTTCTTC
TRBJ2-7 | . | TRBV10-2 | . | CASSEVTRDEQYF | TGCGCCAGCAGTGAGGTCACGAGAGACGAGCAGTACTTC
TRBJ2-2 | TRBD2 | TRBV19 | . | CATGLAGTGELFF | TGTGCCACGGGACTAGCGGGTACCGGGGAGCTGTTTTTT
TRBJ1-4 | . | TRBV6-1 | . | CASSEEGGWGANEKLFF | TGTGCCAGCAGTGAGGAGGGAGGGTGGGGAGCTAATGAAAAACTGTTTTTT
TRBJ2-2 | . | TRBV27 | . | CASSLEGLVTGELFF | TGTGCCAGCAGTTTAGAGGGATTGGTCACCGGGGAGCTGTTTTTT
TRBJ1-1 | . | TRBV28 | few | CASSPTGNTMNTEAFF | TGTGCCAGCAGCCCCACCGGGAACACCATGAACACTGAAGCTTTCTTT
TRBJ2-7 | TRBD1 | TRBV28 | . | CASIHGQGLLYEQYF | TGTGCCAGCATCCATGGACAGGGGTTGCTCTACGAGCAGTACTTC
TRBJ2-7 | . | TRBV2 | . | CASRLSRSRDGDEQYF | TGTGCCAGCAGGCTATCCCGGTCGCGGGATGGGGACGAGCAGTACTTC
TRBJ2-2 | . | TRBV5-4 | . | CASSRANTGELFF | TGTGCCAGCAGCCGGGCGAACACCGGGGAGCTGTTTTTT
TRBJ2-3 | TRBD2 | TRBV5-1 | . | CASSLGLADSTDTQYF | TGCGCCAGCAGCTTGGGCCTAGCGGACAGCACAGATACGCAGTATTTT
TRBJ1-5 | TRBD1 | TRBV5-5 | . | CASSRGQNSNQPQHF | TGTGCCAGCAGCCGGGGACAGAATAGCAATCAGCCCCAGCATTTT
TRBJ2-1 | TRBD2 | TRBV11-2 | . | CASSLDLAGGPYNEQFF | TGTGCCAGCAGCTTAGATCTAGCGGGAGGGCCATATAATGAGCAGTTCTTC
TRBJ2-5 | . | TRBV28 | few | CASSSLETQYF | TGTGCCAGCAGTTCCCTTGAGACCCAGTACTTC
TRBJ2-1 | TRBD2 | TRBV4-2 | . | CASSHAGTRTNEQFF | TGTGCCAGCAGCCATGCCGGGACTAGGACCAATGAGCAGTTCTTC
TRBJ2-3 | . | TRBV5-1 | few | CASRESTGADTQYF | TGCGCCAGCAGGGAGAGCACCGGGGCAGATACGCAGTATTTT